The text below deals with one T cell receptor (beta chain). No antigen is known for it. Germline CDR1 is LNHDA and CDR2 is SQIVND (reference sequence). V was pared by 5 bases and J by 1 base, with 18 bases between. This CDR3 comprises 17 residues. This sample is drawn from a study of T cells in Graves' hyperthyroidism and ophthalmopathy. The study's findings and limits: Blood also showed most of the thyroid clonotypes that were expanded above 0.001.

TCR beta CDR3 region amplification was performed from RNA transcripts. The TCR CDR3 was amplified in a first-round RT-PCR using the HTBI primer set. Via MiXCR, TCRdb re-called the multiplex PCR reads, giving one row per CDR3 protein. The table has around 350,000 distinct CDR3 sequences, around 14% seen once. PBMCs were obtained from about 10 ml fresh peripheral blood. What was sequenced was blood. The TCR sequence derives from a woman under 30 with Graves' hyperthyroidism that later progressed to Graves' ophthalmopathy. The V gene is TRBV19, the J gene TRBJ1-5; no firm D call. The CDR3 DNA sequence: TGTGCCAGTAGTGTAAGGGTTAGCCGTAGAAGCAATCAGCCCCAGCATTTT. Translation gives CASSVRVSRRSNQPQHF.